A selection of T cell receptor beta chains follows, all from one sample in a study of T cells in Graves' hyperthyroidism and ophthalmopathy. TCRdb ran MiXCR on the multiplex PCR reads and lists one entry per CDR3 protein. There are fewer than 450,000 distinct CDR3 sequences in the sample; around 18% occur only once, and 35% to 50% lies in the top ten. The sample taken for sequencing was blood. These receptors came from a man between 18 and 29 years old with Graves' ophthalmopathy. Both conserved end residues are trimmed from each CDR3. The order of the fields is V gene, D gene, J gene, CDR3 protein. D genes are given only for firm matches.

>TRBV25-1|NA|TRBJ2-5
ASKDARTGPGETQY
>TRBV11-1|NA|TRBJ1-1
ASSLQGGGTEAF
>TRBV14|NA|TRBJ1-2
ASRDDRNYGYT
>TRBV20-1|TRBD2|TRBJ2-6
SASGGLGANVLT
>TRBV20-1|NA|TRBJ1-1
SARTPQGDTEAF
>TRBV5-1|NA|TRBJ2-6
ASKIGT
>TRBV3-1|TRBD2|TRBJ2-1
ASTSTAGLAGGNEQF
>TRBV27|TRBD1|TRBJ1-4
ASANRGEKLF
>TRBV5-5|NA|TRBJ1-5
ASSLKSADNRVGNQPQH
>TRBV7-8|TRBD2|TRBJ2-7
ASSPILAGGQYEQY
>TRBV27|TRBD1|TRBJ2-5
ASSFDRGLETQY
>TRBV2|TRBD1|TRBJ2-1
ASGQGNYAEQF
>TRBV28|NA|TRBJ1-2
ASSTRTFSGYGYT
>TRBV5-1|TRBD2|TRBJ2-7
ASSLSGGAAYEQY
>TRBV28|TRBD1|TRBJ1-2
ASSKPFVTGGQT
>TRBV14|NA|TRBJ1-2
ASSQDWYGYT
>TRBV10-3|TRBD2|TRBJ2-7
AISESGGTSYEQY
>TRBV19|TRBD2|TRBJ2-1
ASSIAGGGGHEQF
>TRBV5-6|NA|TRBJ1-3
ASSLGPTQLSSGNTIY
>TRBV11-2|NA|TRBJ2-7
ASSRGQGYGYEQY
>TRBV6-5|NA|TRBJ2-5
ASSYVGDRETQY
>TRBV20-1|NA|TRBJ2-4
SARGGPAGSIAKNIQY
>TRBV3-1|TRBD1|TRBJ2-5
ASSQDNRGETQY
>TRBV14|TRBD1|TRBJ2-7
ASSQAGTANYEQY
>TRBV20-1|TRBD2|TRBJ2-5
SARLRGGVETQY
>TRBV6-1|TRBD1|TRBJ1-6
ASSRDGQGPSPLH